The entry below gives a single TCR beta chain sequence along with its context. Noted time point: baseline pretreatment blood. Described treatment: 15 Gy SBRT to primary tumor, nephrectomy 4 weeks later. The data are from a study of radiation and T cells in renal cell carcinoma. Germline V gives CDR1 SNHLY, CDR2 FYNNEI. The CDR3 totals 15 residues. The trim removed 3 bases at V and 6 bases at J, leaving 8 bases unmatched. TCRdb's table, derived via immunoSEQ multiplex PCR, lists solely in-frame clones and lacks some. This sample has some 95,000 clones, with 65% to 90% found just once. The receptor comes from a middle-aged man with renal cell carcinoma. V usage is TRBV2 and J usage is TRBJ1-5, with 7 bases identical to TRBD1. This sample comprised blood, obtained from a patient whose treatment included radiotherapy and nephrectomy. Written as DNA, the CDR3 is TGTGCCAGCAGTGATGAGGCCAGGACAGGTCAGCCCCAGCATTTT. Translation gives CASSDEARTGQPQHF. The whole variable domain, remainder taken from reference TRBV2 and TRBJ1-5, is EPEVTQTPSHQVTQMGQEVILRCVPISNHLYFYWYRQILGQKVEFLVSFYNNEISEKSEIFDDQFSVERPDGSNFTLKIRSTKLEDSAMYFCASSDEARTGQPQHFGDGTRLSIL.